The 16 T cell receptor beta chains listed next were all sequenced from one sample in a study of cytomegalovirus exposure and HLA in healthy donors. Both 60 Vbeta primers and 13 Jbeta primers went into the PCR. Only in-frame clones appear in the TCRdb table, and some are missing; sequencing was by immunoSEQ multiplex PCR. Found here are roughly 160,000 clones, roughly 85% of them singletons; the top ten hold roughly 8%. The sequenced sample consisted of PBMCs. The receptor set was obtained from a male donor in good health and CMV-seropositive.

The chain links TRBV7-9 to TRBJ2-3, with 10 bases identical to TRBD2. After removal of 3 bases from V and 0 bases from J, the junction contained 0 bases not matched to a gene. Germline loops: CDR1 SEHNR, CDR2 FQNEAQ (reference sequence). The CDR3 extends over 15 amino acids. This CDR3 reads CASSLTSGSTDTQYF. The DNA for the CDR3 is TGTGCCAGCAGCTTGACTAGCGGGAGCACAGATACGCAGTATTTT.

This chain links TRBV7-2 with TRBJ2-2, with D unresolved. Deletions cut 6 bases from V and 1 base from J, with 9 bases between. Germline CDR1 SGHTA, CDR2 FQGNSA. CDR3 length: 14 amino acids. CDR3 amino acids: CASRQTRNTGELFF. Here the CDR3 DNA reads TGTGCCAGCAGGCAGACTCGGAACACCGGGGAGCTGTTTTTT.

V and J are TRBV5-1 and TRBJ2-2, with D tentatively TRBD2 (5 bases). CDR1 is SGHRS, CDR2 YFSETQ, per germline. V lost 2 bases, J lost 5 bases, and 13 bases lay in between. The CDR3 runs to 15 residues. The CDR3 nucleotides read TGCGCCAGCAGCTTAAGTACTAGTGGTACCGGGGAGCTGTTTTTT. It specifies CASSLSTSGTGELFF. Full variable domain (missing parts from reference TRBV5-1 and TRBJ2-2): KAGVTQTPRYLIKTRGQQVTLSCSPISGHRSVSWYQQTPGQGLQFLFEYFSETQRNKGNFPGRFSGRQFSNSRSEMNVSTLELGDSALYLCASSLSTSGTGELFFGEGSRLTVL.

The CDR3 DNA reads TGCGCCAGCAGCCAAGTGGGACTAGCGAGGGACAGTCAGTACTTC. It encodes CASSQVGLARDSQYF. This chain joins TRBV4-1 and TRBJ2-4, with 10 bases aligning to TRBD2. This CDR3 contains 15 residues. Germline CDR1 is MGHRA and CDR2 is YSYEKL. The V and J ends lost 1 base and 12 bases, in that order; junction bases with no gene match: 9.

This sequence joins TRBV19 and TRBJ1-6; tentatively, D is TRBD1 (6 bases). With 3 bases removed from V and 9 bases from J, the gap between germline ends came to 6 bases. This CDR3 is 12 amino acids long. The germline gives CDR1 LNHDA, CDR2 SQIVND (reference sequence). CDR3 nucleotides: TGTGCCAGTAGTATCAGGGGTTCACCCCTCCACTTT. This sequence encodes CASSIRGSPLHF.

This chain links TRBV30 with TRBJ1-2; the D gene is possibly TRBD1 (5 bases). The CDR3 extends over 12 amino acids. Trimming cost V 5 bases and J 4 bases, with 11 bases left between them. Germline loops: CDR1 GTSNPN, CDR2 SVGIG (reference sequence). The CDR3 DNA is TGTGCCTGGGCTACAGGTACCTATGGCTACACCTTC. It yields the protein CAWATGTYGYTF.

The chain couples TRBV30 to TRBJ2-2; D is unclear. The CDR3 loop spans 12 amino acids. Trimming removed 4 bases at V and 2 bases at J, with 5 bases between. Germline CDR1 and CDR2: GTSNPN and SVGIG (reference sequence). CDR3 coding DNA: TGTGCCTGGAAAGCCAACACCGGGGAGCTGTTTTTT. Amino acids: CAWKANTGELFF.

The rearrangement joins TRBV18 to TRBJ2-7; 7 positions match TRBD2. This CDR3 is 14 amino acids long. Germline values: CDR1 KGHSH, CDR2 LQKENI. The V gene end was trimmed by 8 bases and the J gene end by 3 bases; junction bases not matched to a gene: 10. The CDR3 DNA is TGTGCCAGCATGGTCGGACTAGGGAACTACGAGCAGTACTTC. This sequence encodes CASMVGLGNYEQYF.

As DNA, the CDR3 is TGTGCCAGCAGTGAATTGACTAGCGGGAGTAACACCGGGGAGCTGTTTTTT. Residues: CASSELTSGSNTGELFF. The chain joins TRBV25-1 to TRBJ2-2; 12 bases are shared with TRBD2. CDR3 length: 17 amino acids. The V gene's germline CDR1 is MGHDK and CDR2 SYGVNS. V shed 1 base, J shed 2 bases, and the junction held 2 bases outside the gene matches.

This clone rates as medium-sized (0.01 to 0.1%). The chain couples TRBV10-3 to TRBJ1-1; perhaps TRBD1 as D (5 bases). With 10 bases removed from V and 4 bases from J, the gap between germline ends came to 10 bases. CDR3 length: 11 amino acids. Per the germline V gene, CDR1 is ENHRY and CDR2 is SYGVKD. The CDR3 region is CATGHGTEAFF. In DNA form, the CDR3 reads TGTGCCACAGGACACGGCACTGAAGCTTTCTTT.

The V call is TRBV19, the J call TRBJ1-4; D unresolved. This CDR3 spans 15 amino acids. Germline V lookup: CDR1 LNHDA, CDR2 SQIVND (reference sequence). V lost 5 bases to trimming and J lost 0 bases, with 10 bases between them. CDR3 DNA sequence: TGTGCCAGTAGTCTCAGGACTGCAACTAATGAAAAACTGTTTTTT. Protein sequence: CASSLRTATNEKLFF.

CDR3 in amino acids: CASREQGRDEQYF. In DNA form, the CDR3 reads TGCGCCAGCAGGGAACAGGGCAGGGACGAGCAGTACTTC. V and J are TRBV5-1 and TRBJ2-7; possible D gene TRBD1, 6 bases. V lost 5 bases and J lost 5, with 14 bases in between. This CDR3 is built from 13 residues. Per the germline V gene, CDR1 is SGHRS and CDR2 is YFSETQ.

The chain uses TRBV27 and TRBJ1-4, with D tentatively TRBD1 (6 bases). The CDR3 spans 14 residues. Germline assignment: CDR1 MNHEY and CDR2 SMNVEV (reference sequence). The germline V and J ends were trimmed by 4 bases and 11 bases, with 17 bases remaining between them. CDR3 in amino acids: CASSSAGERPKLFF. The CDR3 region has the DNA TGTGCCAGCAGTTCCGCAGGGGAAAGGCCGAAACTGTTTTTT.

The gene calls are TRBV11-3 and TRBJ1-3; D perhaps matches TRBD1 (5 bases). Germline loops: CDR1 SGHNT, CDR2 YENEEA. The CDR3 runs 15 residues. V dropped 4 bases and J dropped 0 bases, with 10 bases sitting between them. The CDR3 here is CASSSGQASGNTIYF. CDR3 nucleotide sequence: TGTGCCAGCAGCTCTGGACAAGCCTCTGGAAACACCATATATTTT.

The rearrangement joins TRBV13 to TRBJ2-7; 8 bases are a match to TRBD2. V shed 8 bases and J 2 bases; nucleotides not matched to a gene: 11. CDR1 and CDR2 (germline): PRHDT, FYEKMQ (reference sequence). CDR3 length: 15 amino acids. CDR3: CASVGKAGGPYEQYF. CDR3 nucleotides: TGTGCCAGCGTAGGGAAGGCGGGGGGCCCCTACGAGCAGTACTTC.

This chain links TRBV18 with TRBJ1-4; 8 positions agree with TRBD1. The CDR3 loop spans 15 amino acids. With 3 bases clipped from V and 8 bases from J, the junction kept 8 bases outside the gene matches. Germline V CDR1 and CDR2: KGHSH, LQKENI. The CDR3 DNA follows: TGTGCCAGCTCACCTCAGGGGGCAACGGGGGAAAAACTGTTTTTT. Amino acid sequence: CASSPQGATGEKLFF.